This TCR beta chain appears in the sequencing data of a study of CD8 T cells in ankylosing spondylitis. This clonotype was counted a few times. Antigen specificity is unknown. As the method for making TCR beta libraries, quantitative 5'-RACE with molecular barcodes was used. In TCRdb, the 5' RACE reads were re-called with MiXCR into one record per CDR3 protein. The sample records around 490,000 distinct CDR3 sequences, less than 6% being singletons. General study points: The authors found the disease-linked clones to be CD8+ and relatively rare in peripheral blood. Prior literature has documented some motif variants in synovial fluid and blood from reactive arthritis. Reportedly, disease-linked clones are significantly enriched in ankylosing spondylitis patients' matched synovial fluid. A TCR beta motif of eight or nine highly homologous variants seemed to mark ankylosing spondylitis blood.

V shed 5 bases and J 6 bases; nucleotides not matched to a gene: 6. Germline V gene data show CDR1 as MDHEN and CDR2 as SYDVKM. This CDR3 is built from 14 residues. The specimen sequenced was blood, either unsorted or a sorted T cell fraction (not recorded which). The origin of this receptor is a male donor with ankylosing spondylitis. V gene TRBV28 combines with J gene TRBJ1-2, with TRBD1 matching over 10 bases. In DNA form, the CDR3 reads TGTGCCAGCAGTGGGGGACAGGGGCGGAATGGCTACACCTTC. It specifies CASSGGQGRNGYTF.